The clone carrying this T cell receptor beta chain was counted a few times. What it binds is unknown. These data belong to a study of cytomegalovirus exposure and HLA in healthy donors. Study in general: HLA-typed donors were the source of about 85 million unique TCRs, which an early data release held.

CDR3 length equals 13 residues. V dropped 5 bases and J dropped 5 bases, with 12 bases sitting between them. Germline lookup yields CDR1 MNHEY and CDR2 SVGAGI. Study-wide results and limits: Researchers catalogued under 200 TCR beta chains as cytomegalovirus-associated. HLA alleles showed associations with around 15,000 TCR beta sequences in a later analysis, at a 0.05 false discovery rate. Excluded: some indistinguishable V segments such as TRBV6-2 and TRBV6-3.

Both 60 Vbeta primers and 13 Jbeta primers went into the PCR. Generated by immunoSEQ multiplex PCR, the TCRdb table keeps only in-frame clones and is missing some. The table records about 190,000 clones, 73% of them present only once. This clonotype originated in a woman in her 30s in good health and CMV-seronegative. The sequenced sample consisted of PBMCs. The J gene is TRBJ1-1, the V gene TRBV6-5; D uncertain. CDR3 nucleotides: TGTGCCAGCAGTCCTTTAGCGAGGACTGAAGCTTTCTTT. This encodes CASSPLARTEAFF.